The entry below gives a single T cell receptor (beta chain) sequence along with its context. Its antigen is unknown. This specimen comes from a study of beta chain features in type 1 diabetes. Study-wide background: There were 95 million to 110 million sorted cells examined across all samples.

Germline V lookup: CDR1 SGHTA, CDR2 FQGNSA. This CDR3 is built from 17 residues. Trimming cost V 1 base and J 3 bases, with 16 bases left between them. Expressed TCRB transcripts got sequenced, as all isolated RNA was reverse transcribed. Profiling relied on immunoSEQ multiplex PCR, and the TCRdb table lists in-frame clones only, not all of them. The sample lists 40,000 or so clones; roughly 68% were seen once. Findings of the study overall: Any HLA-type effect on TCRB rearrangement remained unresolved here. The study notes PCR might favor shorter templates equally in patients and controls. The study found moderately but significantly shorter TCRB CDR3s in all four CD4+ subsets of Type 1 diabetes patients.

The gene calls are TRBV7-2 and TRBJ2-4, with TRBD2 as a possible D gene (7 bases). The sequencing sample was made of Tregs from blood. This sequence was found in a woman younger than 30 with type 1 diabetes. The chain's CDR3 is CASSLVGGRGGKNIQYF. CDR3 in DNA: TGTGCCAGCAGCTTAGTAGGAGGGAGGGGGGGCAAAAACATTCAGTACTTC. Full variable domain (remainder filled in from reference TRBV7-2 and TRBJ2-4): GAGVSQSPSNKVTEKGKDVELRCDPISGHTALYWYRQSLGQGLEFLIYFQGNSAPDKSGLPSDRFSAERTGGSVSTLTIQRTQQEDSAVYLCASSLVGGRGGKNIQYFGAGTRLSVL.